The 19 T cell receptor beta chains listed next were all sequenced from one sample in a study of T cell responses to AZD1222 COVID-19 vaccine. Sequenced by immunoSEQ multiplex PCR; TCRdb stores in-frame clones only, minus some. The sample lists 90,000 or so clones; approximately 90% were seen once. This material consisted of peripheral blood, taken 28 days after the second AZD1222 dose. These receptors originate from an adult who received the AZD1222 COVID-19 vaccine.

The chain links TRBV6-5 to TRBJ1-1, with D uncertain. The CDR3 length is 12 residues. Trimming cost V 6 bases and J 10 bases, with 15 bases left between them. Per the germline V gene, CDR1 is MNHEY and CDR2 is SVGAGI. CDR3 bases: TGTGCCAGCAGCGACCGCGGAGGGTTAGCTTTCTTT. It codes for CASSDRGGLAFF.

The V gene is TRBV6-5, the J gene TRBJ1-1, with D unresolved. CDR1 and CDR2 (germline): MNHEY, SVGAGI. The CDR3 sequence is 12 residues long. Between the trimmed V and J ends, which lost 5 bases and 0 bases, there was a span of 4 bases. The CDR3 DNA reads as TGTGCCAGCAGTAGGGTGAACACTGAAGCTTTCTTT. It codes for CASSRVNTEAFF.

The chain uses TRBV27 and TRBJ2-5; D possibly uses TRBD1 or TRBD2 (5 bases each). This CDR3 has 13 residues. Looked up from germline, CDR1 is MNHEY and CDR2 is SMNVEV (reference sequence). Trimming took off 2 bases at V and 7 bases at J, with 11 bases between the two ends. CDR3 in amino acids: CASSLMRGATQYF. The CDR3 DNA sequence: TGTGCCAGCAGTTTAATGAGGGGAGCGACCCAGTACTTC.

V and J are TRBV24-1 and TRBJ2-3; possibly TRBD2 for D (5 bases). The V gene lost 0 bases and the J gene lost 2 bases, with 14 bases spanning the gap. There are 17 residues in the CDR3. Germline V gives CDR1 KGHDR, CDR2 SFDVKD. The CDR3 loop reads CATSDLETNQNTDTQYF. The DNA of the CDR3 is TGTGCCACCAGTGATTTGGAGACTAACCAAAACACAGATACGCAGTATTTT.

This clone was detected only a few times. This rearrangement joins TRBV30 to TRBJ2-2; perhaps TRBD1 as D (5 bases). The CDR3 is 15 amino acids. The germline V and J ends were trimmed by 0 bases and 6 bases, with 14 bases remaining between them. Germline V gives CDR1 GTSNPN, CDR2 SVGIG (reference sequence). In nucleotides, the CDR3 is TGTGCCTGGAGTGTACTGGCAGGGTTCGCCGGGGAGCTGTTTTTT. It encodes CAWSVLAGFAGELFF. Combining the CDR3 with reference TRBV30 and TRBJ2-2 gives the whole variable domain SQTIHQWPATLVQPVGSPLSLECTVEGTSNPNLYWYRQAAGRGLQLLFYSVGIGQISSEVPQNLSASRPQDRQFILSSKKLLLSDSGFYLCAWSVLAGFAGELFFGEGSRLTVL.

The CDR3 loop is CASSTPEGITEAFF. CDR3 nucleotide sequence: TGTGCCAGCAGTACCCCGGAGGGGATCACTGAAGCTTTCTTT. The chain employs TRBV28 and TRBJ1-1; maybe TRBD1 (5 bases). This CDR3 has 14 amino acids. Trimming cost V 5 bases and J 4 bases, with 14 bases left between them. CDR1 is MDHEN and CDR2 is SYDVKM in the germline V gene.

The chain joins TRBV6-6 to TRBJ1-1; TRBD1 agrees at 9 bases. CDR3 length: 15 amino acids. The germline V gene has CDR1 MNHNY and CDR2 SVGAGI (reference sequence). The V gene end was trimmed by 5 bases and the J gene end by 1 base; junction bases not matched to a gene: 5. DNA of the CDR3: TGTGCCAGCAGTCCTCCACAGGGGGCGAACACTGAAGCTTTCTTT. The encoded protein is CASSPPQGANTEAFF.

The sample holds one count of this clone. The gene calls are TRBV7-6 and TRBJ2-7; 7 nucleotides match TRBD2. The CDR3 loop spans 15 amino acids. Unmatched junction bases numbered 6, after V lost 1 base and J lost 3 bases. Germline V CDR1 and CDR2: SGHVS, FNYEAQ. CDR3: CASSLEGGGNYEQYF. The CDR3 DNA reads as TGTGCCAGCAGCTTAGAAGGCGGGGGAAACTACGAGCAGTACTTC.

The rearrangement joins TRBV29-1 to TRBJ2-3; D might be TRBD1 (6 bases). Trimming took off 3 bases at V and 6 bases at J, with 10 bases between the two ends. There are 12 residues in the CDR3. The V gene's germline CDR1 is SQVTM and CDR2 ANQGSEA. The CDR3 nucleotides read TGCAGCGTTGAGGGGGCATCGGATACGCAGTATTTT. Its protein is CSVEGASDTQYF.

V and J are TRBV4-2 and TRBJ2-1, with 10 bases fitting TRBD2. Losses at the gene ends were 1 base for V and 8 bases for J; bases not matched to a gene: 23. Germline V gene lookup returns CDR1 LGHNA and CDR2 YNFKEQ. The CDR3 loop spans 21 amino acids. The DNA for the CDR3 is TGTGCCAGCAGCCAAGGCGTAGGGGTTGGGATAGCGGGGGGTACAGTCGATGAGCAGTTCTTC. It yields the protein CASSQGVGVGIAGGTVDEQFF.

This clone appeared a single time. The V gene is TRBV18, the J gene TRBJ1-2; 8 bases fit TRBD1. Germline V gene lookup returns CDR1 KGHSH and CDR2 LQKENI. Unmatched junction bases numbered 16, after V lost 0 bases and J lost 7 bases. The CDR3 runs 18 residues. The chain's CDR3 is CASSPPRTGFGPTLGYTF. The CDR3 DNA sequence: TGTGCCAGCTCACCACCCAGGACAGGGTTCGGCCCTACTCTTGGCTACACCTTC.

In its sample, this clone was seen once. The rearrangement links TRBV7-9 to TRBJ1-2; D remains ambiguous. Germline V lookup: CDR1 SEHNR, CDR2 FQNEAQ (reference sequence). With 1 base removed from V and 2 bases from J, the gap between germline ends came to 2 bases. This CDR3 is 12 amino acids long. The CDR3 nucleotides read TGTGCCAGCAGCTTAGGGAACTATGGCTACACCTTC. This translates into CASSLGNYGYTF.

The gene calls are TRBV14 and TRBJ2-5; no reliable D call. Germline V lookup: CDR1 SGHDN, CDR2 FVKESK. Trimming shortened V by 1 base and J by 6 bases, and 9 bases separated the two germline ends. This CDR3 spans 13 amino acids. The CDR3 DNA sequence: TGTGCCAGCAGCCAAGGTCTTAGGCAGACCCAGTACTTC. This codes for CASSQGLRQTQYF.

The rearrangement joins TRBV30 to TRBJ1-2, with TRBD1 identical over 7 bases. The CDR3 is 14 residues long. The germline V gene has CDR1 GTSNPN and CDR2 SVGIG (reference sequence). V lost 2 bases and J lost 8; bases outside the gene matches: 11. In DNA form, the CDR3 reads TGTGCCTGGAGTAGGACAGGCGGCGGGGTGGGCTACACCTTC. Protein: CAWSRTGGGVGYTF.

Of note for this clone: The junction does not match germline at one end; this may be a read error. The rearrangement joins TRBV28 to TRBJ2-7, with D perhaps given as TRBD1 or TRBD2 (5 bases each). Germline values: CDR1 MDHEN, CDR2 SYDVKM. The CDR3 has 17 amino acids. The CDR3: CASSSRAGAGNSHEQYF. The CDR3 DNA reads TGTGCCAGCAGTTCCCGAGCCGGGGCAGGGAACTCCCACGAGCAGTACTTC.

The gene calls are TRBV19 and TRBJ2-7; 9 bases line up with TRBD1. The V segment lost 5 bases and the J segment 5 bases; nucleotides outside the gene matches: 7. The CDR3 is 14 amino acids. Per germline, CDR1 LNHDA and CDR2 SQIVND (reference sequence). CDR3 nucleotide sequence: TGTGCCAGTAGTGGGGGACAGGGTCTCCACGAGCAGTACTTC. Protein sequence: CASSGGQGLHEQYF.

This clone was observed a few times. In DNA form, the CDR3 reads TGCGCCAGCAGCTTGGAGGGCGGGGGCATTTCACCCCTCCACTTT. The encoded protein is CASSLEGGGISPLHF. V gene TRBV5-1 combines with J gene TRBJ1-6; D is perhaps TRBD1 (6 bases). This CDR3 has 15 residues. The germline gives CDR1 SGHRS, CDR2 YFSETQ. V was clipped by 0 bases and J by 9 bases, with 13 bases between them. Full variable domain (rest looked up from reference TRBV5-1 and TRBJ1-6): KAGVTQTPRYLIKTRGQQVTLSCSPISGHRSVSWYQQTPGQGLQFLFEYFSETQRNKGNFPGRFSGRQFSNSRSEMNVSTLELGDSALYLCASSLEGGGISPLHFGNGTRLTVT.

The chain has TRBV19 and TRBJ1-5; maybe TRBD1 (6 bases). From germline, CDR1 is LNHDA and CDR2 SQIVND (reference sequence). Deletions cut 0 bases from V and 7 bases from J, with 22 bases between. CDR3 length equals 18 residues. The CDR3: CASSIDPGGGSLRQPQHF. The DNA for the CDR3 is TGTGCCAGTAGTATAGATCCCGGGGGGGGCTCCTTAAGGCAGCCCCAGCATTTT.

The V call is TRBV5-4, the J call TRBJ1-1; the D is unclear. Germline CDR1 is SGHNT and CDR2 is YYREEE (reference sequence). The ends were cut back, 1 base at V and 7 bases at J, with 17 bases in the middle. The length of the CDR3 is 15 residues. The CDR3 spells CASSLPEHGPLEAFF. The CDR3, as DNA: TGTGCCAGCAGCTTGCCCGAACACGGACCACTTGAAGCTTTCTTT.